The clone carrying this TCR beta chain was found a few times. Its antigen is undetermined. A second PCR, run for about 7 to 11 cycles, used a sample-barcoded 5' primer plus a J-beta primer mix. Each cDNA molecule received a tag from a template-switch adaptor that had 12 random nucleotides. Each CDR3 protein is one row after TCRdb ran MiXCR on the 5' RACE reads. The sample lists about 670,000 distinct CDR3 sequences; roughly 41% were seen once. The CDR3 contains 14 residues. These data originate in a study of blood T cells in healthy people across ages. Broader study findings: Among T cells, TCR beta diversity per million cells dropped roughly linearly as age rose. Expanded clonotype changes were possibly confounded by unknown donor CMV status.

Source material: blood. The V gene is TRBV21-1, the J gene TRBJ2-7; the table names TRBD2, a call not compared with the DNA. TRBV21-1 is a pseudogene segment. The sequence came from a man aged 80 or over in good health. The CDR3 is CASSKGGGSYEQYF. CDR3 DNA sequence: TGTGCCAGCAGCAAAGGTGGAGGGAGCTACGAGCAGTACTTC.